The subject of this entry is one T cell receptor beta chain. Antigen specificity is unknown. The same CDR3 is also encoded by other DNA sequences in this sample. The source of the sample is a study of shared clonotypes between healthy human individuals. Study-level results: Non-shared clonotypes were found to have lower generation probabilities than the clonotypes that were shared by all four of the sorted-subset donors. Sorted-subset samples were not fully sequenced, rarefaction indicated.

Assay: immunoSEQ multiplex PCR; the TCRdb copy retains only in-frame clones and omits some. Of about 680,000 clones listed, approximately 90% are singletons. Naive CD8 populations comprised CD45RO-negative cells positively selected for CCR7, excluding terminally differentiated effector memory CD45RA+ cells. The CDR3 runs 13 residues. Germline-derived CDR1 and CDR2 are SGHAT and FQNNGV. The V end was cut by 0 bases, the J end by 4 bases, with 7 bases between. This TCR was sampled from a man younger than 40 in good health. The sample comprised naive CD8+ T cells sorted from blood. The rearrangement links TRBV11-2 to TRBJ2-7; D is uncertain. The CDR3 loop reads CASSLEFGYEQYF. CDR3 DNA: TGTGCCAGCAGCTTAGAGTTCGGATACGAGCAGTACTTC.